These 29 T cell receptor beta chains were all obtained from the same sample, sequenced in a study of cytomegalovirus exposure and HLA in healthy donors. The PCR employed 60 Vbeta primers together with 13 Jbeta primers. TCRdb keeps only in-frame clones here, not all; method: immunoSEQ multiplex PCR. The repertoire includes 140,000 to 150,000 clones, 78% of them detected once, and 2.5% to 3% sits in the top ten. The specimen sequenced was PBMCs. The receptors come from a female donor in good health and CMV-seronegative.

The DNA for the CDR3 is TGTGCCAGCAGCTTAGTAGGGGGGACTAGCGGGATCGAAACCGGGGAGCTGTTTTTT. This gives the protein CASSLVGGTSGIETGELFF. The V and J genes are TRBV7-9 and TRBJ2-2; 13 bases line up with TRBD2. The CDR3 covers 19 residues. The J segment lost 5 bases and the V segment lost 1 base, leaving 10 bases of the junction unmatched. Germline CDR1 reads SEHNR; CDR2 reads FQNEAQ (reference sequence). The whole variable domain, filled in from reference TRBV7-9 and TRBJ2-2, reads DTGVSQNPRHKITKRGQNVTFRCDPISEHNRLYWYRQTLGQGPEFLTYFQNEAQLEKSRLLSDRFSAERPKGSFSTLEIQRTEQGDSAMYLCASSLVGGTSGIETGELFFGEGSRLTVL.

The chain carries TRBV9 and TRBJ2-7; 8 bases are a match to TRBD2. J gave up 5 bases and V 0 bases, and 7 bases lay outside the gene matches. Germline V CDR1 and CDR2: SGDLS, YYNGEE. The CDR3 covers 15 residues. The CDR3 sequence: CASSVGGSGAHEQYF. Here the CDR3 DNA reads TGTGCCAGCAGCGTAGGGGGTAGCGGGGCCCACGAGCAGTACTTC.

This chain links TRBV7-8 with TRBJ2-1; a possible D gene is TRBD2 (6 bases). The V end was cut by 4 bases, the J end by 3 bases, with 16 bases between. The CDR3 loop spans 16 amino acids. From germline, CDR1 is SGHVS and CDR2 FQNEAQ. The CDR3 loop reads CASSSYLGRDYNEQFF. For the CDR3, the DNA is TGTGCCAGCAGCTCCTACCTGGGGCGGGACTACAATGAGCAGTTCTTC.

The rearrangement uses TRBV28 and TRBJ1-6; TRBD1 matches at 10 bases. Germline V gene data show CDR1 as MDHEN and CDR2 as SYDVKM. Germline trimming cut 6 bases from V and 9 bases from J; bases unmatched to any gene: 5. CDR3 length: 14 residues. CDR3 DNA sequence: TGTGCCAGCAGAATGACAGGGGGCCCTTCACCCCTCCACTTT. Amino acids: CASRMTGGPSPLHF. Full variable domain (remainder filled in from reference TRBV28 and TRBJ1-6): DVKVTQSSRYLVKRTGEKVFLECVQDMDHENMFWYRQDPGLGLRLIYFSYDVKMKEKGDIPEGYSVSREKKERFSLILESASTNQTSMYLCASRMTGGPSPLHFGNGTRLTVT.

The chain couples TRBV28 to TRBJ1-2, with a weak D call TRBD1 (6 bases). Deletions cut 2 bases from V and 7 bases from J, with 17 bases between. Germline CDR1 reads MDHEN; CDR2 reads SYDVKM. CDR3 size: 15 residues. In DNA, the CDR3 is TGTGCCAGCAGTTTAGGCCCAGTCAAAGGGGGTGGCTACACCTTC. This encodes CASSLGPVKGGGYTF.

The chain joins TRBV27 to TRBJ2-3; D is ambiguous. The CDR3 loop spans 14 amino acids. Trimming took 3 bases from V and 2 from J, leaving 9 bases between them. Germline loops: CDR1 MNHEY, CDR2 SMNVEV (reference sequence). CDR3: CASSFVTHTDTQYF. CDR3 DNA sequence: TGTGCCAGCAGTTTTGTGACTCACACAGATACGCAGTATTTT.

This rearrangement joins TRBV5-6 to TRBJ2-7; possible D gene TRBD2, 6 bases. Germline loops: CDR1 SGHDT, CDR2 YYEEEE. The CDR3 runs 15 residues. V was trimmed by 5 bases and J by 2 bases, leaving 17 bases between them. In DNA, the CDR3 is TGTGCCAGCAGTTGGGGGGTGGCGGTGACCTACGAGCAGTACTTC. It is translated as CASSWGVAVTYEQYF.

The rearrangement links TRBV4-1 to TRBJ2-7, with 7 bases lining up with TRBD2. The CDR3 loop spans 14 amino acids. The V gene end was trimmed by 0 bases and the J gene end by 4 bases; junction bases not matched to a gene: 3. Germline V gene data show CDR1 as MGHRA and CDR2 as YSYEKL. CDR3 nucleotides: TGCGCCAGCAGCCAAGATTCGGGGGGATACGAGCAGTACTTC. This translates into CASSQDSGGYEQYF.

V is TRBV7-9 and J is TRBJ1-1; 7 nucleotides align to TRBD1. The germline V gene has CDR1 SEHNR and CDR2 FQNEAQ (reference sequence). V dropped 5 bases and J dropped 3; count of bases not matched to a gene: 9. The CDR3 length is 15 residues. The CDR3 is CASSPQTGDHTEAFF. The DNA for the CDR3 is TGTGCCAGCAGCCCTCAAACAGGGGACCACACTGAAGCTTTCTTT.

The chain joins TRBV5-1 to TRBJ2-7; 7 bases map to TRBD2. Germline V gene lookup returns CDR1 SGHRS and CDR2 YFSETQ. Trimming cost V 1 base and J 6 bases; bases outside gene matches: 7. This CDR3 has 14 amino acids. The CDR3 sequence: CASSLRGGASEQYF. The DNA of the CDR3 is TGCGCCAGCAGCTTGCGCGGGGGAGCGTCCGAGCAGTACTTC.

This clone turned up a few times. This chain connects TRBV6-5 to TRBJ1-2; weak D call: TRBD1 (5 bases). The CDR3 loop spans 16 amino acids. Trimming removed 2 bases from V and 5 bases from J, with 18 bases in between. Germline V gene sequence: CDR1 MNHEY, CDR2 SVGAGI. The CDR3 bases are TGTGCCAGCAGTTACGGTGGGGTAGGGGTTCCATATGGCTACACCTTC. This sequence encodes CASSYGGVGVPYGYTF.

The genes are TRBV14 and TRBJ2-5, with unresolved D. The CDR3 extends over 17 amino acids. The germline gives CDR1 SGHDN, CDR2 FVKESK. Trimming pared 1 base from V and 1 base from J, leaving 16 bases between. DNA for the CDR3: TGTGCCAGCAGCCAAGTCGGGTATAGTAAATCCCAAGAGACCCAGTACTTC. Residues: CASSQVGYSKSQETQYF.

Written as DNA, the CDR3 is TGTGCCAGCAGTTTGCCCGGGACAGGAAACGAGCAGTACTTC. It translates to CASSLPGTGNEQYF. V is TRBV27 and J is TRBJ2-7, with 8 bases aligning to TRBD1. CDR1 and CDR2 (germline): MNHEY, SMNVEV (reference sequence). V gave up 3 bases and J gave up 5 bases; unmatched junction bases: 6. This CDR3 region has 14 residues.

V and J are TRBV5-1 and TRBJ2-1; weak D call: TRBD2 (6 bases). With 4 bases removed from V and 2 bases from J, the gap between germline ends came to 16 bases. The CDR3 contains 16 residues. Germline CDR1 reads SGHRS; CDR2 reads YFSETQ. The DNA for the CDR3 is TGCGCCAGCAGCCCCGGGCGGGGAATCCCCTACAATGAGCAGTTCTTC. It specifies CASSPGRGIPYNEQFF.

The chain couples TRBV27 to TRBJ2-2, with TRBD1 matching 9 bases. J lost 8 bases, V lost 6 bases, and 10 bases had no gene match. Germline lookup yields CDR1 MNHEY and CDR2 SMNVEV (reference sequence). This CDR3 region has 15 residues. Here the CDR3 reads CASRTSTGGWGELFF. In nucleotides, the CDR3 is TGTGCCAGCAGGACTTCGACAGGGGGGTGGGGGGAGCTGTTTTTT.

The chain has TRBV6-6 and TRBJ1-1; TRBD1 might be the D (5 bases). V was trimmed by 2 bases and J by 4 bases, leaving 14 bases between them. Germline CDR1 and CDR2: MNHNY and SVGAGI (reference sequence). The CDR3 contains 15 residues. CDR3 DNA: TGTGCCAGCAGTTACCACCAGGCGGGGGGCACTGAAGCTTTCTTT. Residues: CASSYHQAGGTEAFF.

CDR3 amino acids: CASSFGGGAVADTQYF. CDR3 nucleotides: TGTGCCAGCAGCTTTGGAGGGGGGGCAGTGGCAGATACGCAGTATTTT. The chain employs TRBV7-2 and TRBJ2-3; D perhaps matches TRBD2 (7 bases). Germline V gene sequence: CDR1 SGHTA, CDR2 FQGNSA. CDR3 length: 16 amino acids. The germline V and J ends were trimmed by 3 bases and 4 bases, with 17 bases remaining between them. The full variable domain, rest sourced from reference TRBV7-2 and TRBJ2-3, is GAGVSQSPSNKVTEKGKDVELRCDPISGHTALYWYRQSLGQGLEFLIYFQGNSAPDKSGLPSDRFSAERTGGSVSTLTIQRTQQEDSAVYLCASSFGGGAVADTQYFGPGTRLTVL.

V gene TRBV6-1 combines with J gene TRBJ1-5, with D unclear. The CDR3 length is 15 residues. Trimming took 6 bases from V and 1 from J, leaving 13 bases between them. Germline CDR1 is MNHNS and CDR2 is SASEGT. CDR3: CASSVDGGSNQPQHF. The CDR3 DNA sequence: TGTGCCAGCAGCGTCGATGGAGGGAGCAATCAGCCCCAGCATTTT.

This sequence joins TRBV7-3 and TRBJ1-6, with 9 bases lining up with TRBD1. There are 14 residues in the CDR3. CDR1 SGHTA and CDR2 FQGTGA come from the germline V gene. V gave up 5 bases and J gave up 8 bases; unmatched junction bases: 4. The CDR3 reads CASSLRQGDSPLHF. In DNA form, the CDR3 reads TGTGCCAGCAGCCTCCGACAGGGGGATTCACCCCTCCACTTT.

The gene calls are TRBV7-2 and TRBJ2-4; D possibly corresponds to TRBD2 (7 bases). Trimming shortened V by 5 bases and J by 1 base, and 18 bases separated the two germline ends. This CDR3 contains 17 residues. Per the germline V gene, CDR1 is SGHTA and CDR2 is FQGNSA. The DNA for the CDR3 is TGTGCCAGCAGCCCGAGTGGGGGGCGGGGGGCCAAAAACATTCAGTACTTC. Residues: CASSPSGGRGAKNIQYF.

This clone was observed a single time. This chain connects TRBV19 to TRBJ1-5; D not resolved. Trimming left V 0 bases short and J 9 bases short, with 12 bases between. The CDR3 is 14 residues long. CDR1 is LNHDA and CDR2 is SQIVND in the germline V gene (reference sequence). The CDR3 DNA reads TGTGCCAGTAGTATAGATCAACCCAGGCGGCCCCAGCATTTT. Translated: CASSIDQPRRPQHF.

The chain joins TRBV2 to TRBJ2-1; D is uncertain. Trimming removed 3 bases at V and 13 bases at J, with 10 bases between. The CDR3 consists of 11 residues. Germline V CDR1 and CDR2: SNHLY, FYNNEI. CDR3 in amino acids: CASSEAHLQFF. The CDR3 DNA is TGTGCCAGCAGTGAGGCCCACCTTCAGTTCTTC.

The chain employs TRBV19 and TRBJ1-3; D is unresolved. V gave up 9 bases and J gave up 0 bases, with 9 bases separating them. This CDR3 is 13 amino acids long. Germline assignment: CDR1 LNHDA and CDR2 SQIVND (reference sequence). This chain's CDR3 is CASSRDSGNTIYF. The CDR3 DNA reads TGTGCCAGCAGTCGGGACTCTGGAAACACCATATATTTT.

About this clone: Compared with germline, one end of the junction differs, possibly owing to a read error. CDR3 region: CSSSVAPPEAFF. Written as DNA, the CDR3 is TGTTCCAGCAGTGTGGCCCCACCTGAAGCTTTCTTT. The V and J genes are TRBV7-9 and TRBJ1-1, with D hard to call. The germline CDR1 and CDR2 sequences are SEHNR and FQNEAQ (reference sequence). This CDR3 contains 12 residues. Together with reference TRBV7-9 and TRBJ1-1, the CDR3 gives the full variable domain: DTGVSQNPRHKITKRGQNVTFRCDPISEHNRLYWYRQTLGQGPEFLTYFQNEAQLEKSRLLSDRFSAERPKGSFSTLEIQRTEQGDSAMYLCSSSVAPPEAFFGQGTRLTVV.

V and J are TRBV19 and TRBJ2-1; D perhaps matches TRBD1 (5 bases). Trimming left V 4 bases short and J 6 bases short, with 16 bases between. The CDR3 loop spans 15 amino acids. Germline CDR1 is LNHDA and CDR2 is SQIVND (reference sequence). CDR3 bases: TGTGCCAGTAGTACCTTGGACAATAGGGGCAATGAGCAGTTCTTC. Residues: CASSTLDNRGNEQFF.

The CDR3 region has the DNA TGTGCCAGCAGTGCAGCGGGGGGCGCAGATACGCAGTATTTT. Protein: CASSAAGGADTQYF. The rearrangement joins TRBV25-1 to TRBJ2-3; 9 bases map to TRBD2. Germline V CDR1 and CDR2: MGHDK, SYGVNS. V dropped 4 bases and J dropped 4; count of bases not matched to a gene: 3. This CDR3 region has 14 residues.

The V gene is TRBV7-9, the J gene TRBJ1-2; D remains unclear. The length of the CDR3 is 12 residues. V shed 3 bases and J shed 3 bases, with 5 bases lying between them. Germline V gene data show CDR1 as SEHNR and CDR2 as FQNEAQ (reference sequence). CDR3 nucleotides: TGTGCCAGCAGCTTCTCAGACTATGGCTACACCTTC. This codes for CASSFSDYGYTF. Together with reference TRBV7-9 and TRBJ1-2, the CDR3 gives the full variable domain: DTGVSQNPRHKITKRGQNVTFRCDPISEHNRLYWYRQTLGQGPEFLTYFQNEAQLEKSRLLSDRFSAERPKGSFSTLEIQRTEQGDSAMYLCASSFSDYGYTFGSGTRLTVV.

The J gene is TRBJ1-2, the V gene TRBV10-3; 10 bases are a match to TRBD1. This CDR3 is built from 13 residues. CDR1 ENHRY and CDR2 SYGVKD come from the germline V gene. V lost 3 bases, J lost 12 bases, and 7 bases stayed unmatched. CDR3 protein: CAISDPGTGDHTF. The CDR3 bases are TGTGCCATCAGTGATCCCGGGACAGGGGATCACACCTTC.

The chain is built from TRBV5-1 and TRBJ2-2; 11 nucleotides agree with TRBD2. J was trimmed by 1 base and V by 4 bases; bases with no gene match: 3. The CDR3 sequence is 16 residues long. The germline CDR1 and CDR2 sequences are SGHRS and YFSETQ. CDR3 loop: CASSPGTSGNTGELFF. The CDR3 coding sequence is TGCGCCAGCAGCCCGGGGACTAGCGGGAACACCGGGGAGCTGTTTTTT.